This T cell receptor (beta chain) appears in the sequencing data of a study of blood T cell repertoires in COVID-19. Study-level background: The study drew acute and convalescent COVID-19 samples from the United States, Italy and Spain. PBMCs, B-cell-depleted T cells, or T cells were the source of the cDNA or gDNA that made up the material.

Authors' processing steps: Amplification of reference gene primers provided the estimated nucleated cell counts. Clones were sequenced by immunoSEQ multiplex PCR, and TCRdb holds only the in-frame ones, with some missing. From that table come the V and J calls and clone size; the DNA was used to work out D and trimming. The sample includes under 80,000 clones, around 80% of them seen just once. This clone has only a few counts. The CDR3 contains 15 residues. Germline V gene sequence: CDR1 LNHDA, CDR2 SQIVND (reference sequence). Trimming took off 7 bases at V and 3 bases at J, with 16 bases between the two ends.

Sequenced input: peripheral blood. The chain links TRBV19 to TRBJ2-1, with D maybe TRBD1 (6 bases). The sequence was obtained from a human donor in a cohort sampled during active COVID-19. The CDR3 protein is CASTDQGSLYNEQFF. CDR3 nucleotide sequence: TGTGCCAGTACCGATCAGGGGTCGCTCTACAATGAGCAGTTCTTC.